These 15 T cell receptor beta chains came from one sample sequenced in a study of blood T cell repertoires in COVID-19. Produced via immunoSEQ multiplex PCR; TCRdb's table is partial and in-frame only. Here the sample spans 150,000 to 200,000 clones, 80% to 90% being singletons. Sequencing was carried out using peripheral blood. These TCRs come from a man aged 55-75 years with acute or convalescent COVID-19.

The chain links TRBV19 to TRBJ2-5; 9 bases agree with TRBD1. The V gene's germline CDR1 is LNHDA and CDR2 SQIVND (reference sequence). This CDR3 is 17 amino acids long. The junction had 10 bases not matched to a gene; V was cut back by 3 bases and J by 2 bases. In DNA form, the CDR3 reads TGTGCCAGTAGTATCGGATTGTTGGGGACAGGGCAAGAGACCCAGTACTTC. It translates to CASSIGLLGTGQETQYF.

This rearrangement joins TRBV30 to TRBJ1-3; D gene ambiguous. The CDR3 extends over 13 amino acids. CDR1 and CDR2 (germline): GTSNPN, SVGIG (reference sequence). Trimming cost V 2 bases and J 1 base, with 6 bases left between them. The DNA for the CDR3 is TGTGCCTGGAGTATCACATCTGGAAACACCATATATTTT. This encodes CAWSITSGNTIYF.

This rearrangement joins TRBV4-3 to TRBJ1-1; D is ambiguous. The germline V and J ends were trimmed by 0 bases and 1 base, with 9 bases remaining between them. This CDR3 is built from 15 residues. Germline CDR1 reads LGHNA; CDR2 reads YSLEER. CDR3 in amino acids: CASSQDSSGNTEAFF. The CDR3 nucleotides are TGCGCCAGCAGCCAAGATTCTTCAGGGAACACTGAAGCTTTCTTT.

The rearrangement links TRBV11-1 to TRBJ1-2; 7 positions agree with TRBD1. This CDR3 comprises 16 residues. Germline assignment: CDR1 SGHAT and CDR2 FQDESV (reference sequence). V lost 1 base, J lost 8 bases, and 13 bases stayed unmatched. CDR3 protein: CASSLDGTAITMGYTF. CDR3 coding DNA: TGTGCCAGCAGCTTAGACGGGACAGCAATAACTATGGGCTACACCTTC.

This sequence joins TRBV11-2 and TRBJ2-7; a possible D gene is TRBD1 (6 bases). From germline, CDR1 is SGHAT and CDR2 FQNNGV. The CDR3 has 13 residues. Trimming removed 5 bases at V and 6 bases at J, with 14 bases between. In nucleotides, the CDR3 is TGTGCCAGCAGCGCGCCCACAGGGATCGAGCAGTACTTC. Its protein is CASSAPTGIEQYF.

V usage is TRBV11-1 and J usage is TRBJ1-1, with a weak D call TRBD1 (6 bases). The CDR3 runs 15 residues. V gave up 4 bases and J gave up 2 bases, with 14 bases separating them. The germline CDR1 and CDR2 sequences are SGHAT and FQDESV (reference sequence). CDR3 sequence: CASSSGGPINTEAFF. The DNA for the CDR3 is TGTGCCAGCAGCTCGGGGGGGCCGATAAACACTGAAGCTTTCTTT.

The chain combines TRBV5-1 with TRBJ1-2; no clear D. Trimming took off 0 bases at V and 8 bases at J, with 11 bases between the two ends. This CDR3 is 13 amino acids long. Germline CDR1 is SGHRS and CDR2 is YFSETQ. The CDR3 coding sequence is TGCGCCAGCAGCTTGGCTGAGCTTTGGGGCTACACCTTC. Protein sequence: CASSLAELWGYTF.

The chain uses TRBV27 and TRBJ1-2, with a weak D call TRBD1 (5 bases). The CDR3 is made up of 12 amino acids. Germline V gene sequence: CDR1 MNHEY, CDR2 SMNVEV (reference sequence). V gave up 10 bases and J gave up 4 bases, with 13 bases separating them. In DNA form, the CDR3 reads TGTGCCACCTGGGGGGTCGTCTATGGCTACACCTTC. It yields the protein CATWGVVYGYTF.

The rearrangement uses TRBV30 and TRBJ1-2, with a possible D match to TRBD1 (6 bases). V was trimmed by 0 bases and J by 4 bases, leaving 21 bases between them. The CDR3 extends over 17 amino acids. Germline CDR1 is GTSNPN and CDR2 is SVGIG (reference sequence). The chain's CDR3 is CAWSVGGQQDLFYGYTF. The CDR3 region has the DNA TGTGCCTGGAGTGTAGGGGGACAACAGGACCTCTTCTATGGCTACACCTTC. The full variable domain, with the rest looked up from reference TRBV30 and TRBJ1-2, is SQTIHQWPATLVQPVGSPLSLECTVEGTSNPNLYWYRQAAGRGLQLLFYSVGIGQISSEVPQNLSASRPQDRQFILSSKKLLLSDSGFYLCAWSVGGQQDLFYGYTFGSGTRLTVV.

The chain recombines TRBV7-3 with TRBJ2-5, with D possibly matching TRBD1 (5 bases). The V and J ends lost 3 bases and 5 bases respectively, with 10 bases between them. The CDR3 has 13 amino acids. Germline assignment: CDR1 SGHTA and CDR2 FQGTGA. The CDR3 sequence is CASSFGAGETQYF. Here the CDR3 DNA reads TGTGCCAGCAGCTTCGGAGCAGGGGAGACCCAGTACTTC. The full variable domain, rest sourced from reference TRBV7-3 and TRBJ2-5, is GAGVSQTPSNKVTEKGKYVELRCDPISGHTALYWYRQSLGQGPEFLIYFQGTGAADDSGLPNDRFFAVRPEGSVSTLKIQRTERGDSAVYLCASSFGAGETQYFGPGTRLLVL.

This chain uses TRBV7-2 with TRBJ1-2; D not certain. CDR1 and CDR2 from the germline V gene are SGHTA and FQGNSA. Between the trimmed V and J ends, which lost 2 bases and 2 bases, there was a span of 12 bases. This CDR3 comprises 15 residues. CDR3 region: CASSLRGGLNYGYTF. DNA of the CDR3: TGTGCCAGCAGCTTAAGAGGCGGTCTAAACTATGGCTACACCTTC.

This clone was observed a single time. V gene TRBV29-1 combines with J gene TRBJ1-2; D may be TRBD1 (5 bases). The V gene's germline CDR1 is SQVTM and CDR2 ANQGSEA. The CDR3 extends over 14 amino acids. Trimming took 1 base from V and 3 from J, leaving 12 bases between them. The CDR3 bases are TGCAGCGTTGAAGTCAGGGATCGGGACTATGGCTACACCTTC. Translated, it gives CSVEVRDRDYGYTF.

CDR3 nucleotides: TGTGCCAGCAGTGAATATCGGGAATTAAGAGAAAAACTGTTTTTT. This translates into CASSEYRELREKLFF. V is TRBV25-1 and J is TRBJ1-4; D is undetermined. V lost 0 bases and J 8 bases, leaving 13 bases between the germline ends. CDR1 and CDR2 (germline): MGHDK, SYGVNS. The CDR3 covers 15 residues.

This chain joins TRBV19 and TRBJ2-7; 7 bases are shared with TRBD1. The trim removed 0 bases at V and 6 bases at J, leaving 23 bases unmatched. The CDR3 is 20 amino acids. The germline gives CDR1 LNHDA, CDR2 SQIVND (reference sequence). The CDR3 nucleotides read TGTGCCAGTAGTATAGATCTTCGGGCAAACAGGGGAATTCTAGAAGCCGAGCAGTACTTC. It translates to CASSIDLRANRGILEAEQYF.

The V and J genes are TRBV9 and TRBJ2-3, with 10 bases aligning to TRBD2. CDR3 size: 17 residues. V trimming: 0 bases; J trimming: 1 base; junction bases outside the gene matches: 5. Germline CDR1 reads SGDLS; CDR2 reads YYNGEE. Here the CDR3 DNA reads TGTGCCAGCAGCGTAGGAGCGGGGGGGCTAGGCACAGATACGCAGTATTTT. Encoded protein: CASSVGAGGLGTDTQYF. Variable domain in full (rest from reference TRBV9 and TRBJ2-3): DSGVTQTPKHLITATGQRVTLRCSPRSGDLSVYWYQQSLDQGLQFLIQYYNGEERAKGNILERFSAQQFPDLHSELNLSSLELGDSALYFCASSVGAGGLGTDTQYFGPGTRLTVL.